This paragraph covers one T cell receptor beta chain sequence. The sample originates from a study of blood T cells in healthy people across ages. A second PCR of 7 to 11 cycles used a sample-barcoded 5' primer and a J-beta primer mix. TCRdb reprocessed the 5' RACE reads via MiXCR and lists one record per CDR3 protein. The table lists about 730,000 distinct CDR3 sequences, roughly 45% of them singletons, with roughly 19% in the top ten. The sequencing input was blood. This receptor was obtained from a woman aged 55-70 years in good health.

CDR3 sequence reads: CASSGGTVGETQYF. As DNA, the CDR3 is TGCGCCAGCAGCGGTGGGACAGTTGGAGAGACCCAGTACTTC. The chain joins TRBV5-1 to TRBJ2-7; 7 bases agree with TRBD1. The closer fit of TRBJ2-5 to the DNA end suggests the J call may be wrong. This CDR3 is built from 14 residues. CDR1 SGHRS and CDR2 YFSETQ come from the germline V gene.